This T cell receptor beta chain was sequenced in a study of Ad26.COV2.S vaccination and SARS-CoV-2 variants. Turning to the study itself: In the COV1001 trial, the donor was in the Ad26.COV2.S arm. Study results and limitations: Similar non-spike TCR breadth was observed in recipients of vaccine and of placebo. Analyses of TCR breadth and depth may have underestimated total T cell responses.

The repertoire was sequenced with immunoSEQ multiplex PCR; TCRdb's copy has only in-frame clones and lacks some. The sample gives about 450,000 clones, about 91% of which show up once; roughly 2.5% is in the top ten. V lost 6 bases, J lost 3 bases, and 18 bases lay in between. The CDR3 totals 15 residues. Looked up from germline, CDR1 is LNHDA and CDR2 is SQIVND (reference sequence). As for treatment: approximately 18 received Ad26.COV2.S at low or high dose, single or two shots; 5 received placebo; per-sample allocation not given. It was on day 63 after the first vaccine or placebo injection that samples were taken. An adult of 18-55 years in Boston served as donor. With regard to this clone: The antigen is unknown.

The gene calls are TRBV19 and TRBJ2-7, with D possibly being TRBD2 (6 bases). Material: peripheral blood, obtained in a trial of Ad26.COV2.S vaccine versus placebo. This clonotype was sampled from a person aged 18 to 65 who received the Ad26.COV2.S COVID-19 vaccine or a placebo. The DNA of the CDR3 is TGTGCCAGTAGGGACCCCGGAGGGTCATACTACGAGCAGTACTTC. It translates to CASRDPGGSYYEQYF. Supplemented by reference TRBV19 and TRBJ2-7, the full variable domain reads DGGITQSPKYLFRKEGQNVTLSCEQNLNHDAMYWYRQDPGQGLRLIYYSQIVNDFQKGDIAEGYSVSREKKESFPLTVTSAQKNPTAFYLCASRDPGGSYYEQYFGPGTRLTVT.